This record concerns one T cell receptor beta chain sequence. V shed 5 bases, J shed 4 bases, and the junction held 6 bases outside the gene matches. CDR1 is GTSNPN, CDR2 SVGIG, per germline (reference sequence). The CDR3 covers 13 residues. Regulatory T cells were sorted from blood as CD4+ CD25-high CD127-low cells. The source of the sample is a study of regulatory and conventional T cells in RAG deficiency. Sequenced by immunoSEQ multiplex PCR; TCRdb stores in-frame clones only, minus some. Among 15,000 to 20,000 clones listed, about 87% were seen once. The same sample was also used in a study of regulatory T cells. That paper states: The PCR used 52 TRBV and 13 TRBJ primers. Skewed V and J usage and few unique V-J pairs marked patient repertoires, most in Tregs.

The sequence derives from a human donor in good health. Specimen: Tregs sorted from blood. The chain employs TRBV30 and TRBJ2-7, with 9 bases lining up with TRBD1. CDR3 bases: TGTGCCTGGTCCAGGGACAGGGAGTACGAGCAGTACTTC. Its translation: CAWSRDREYEQYF. The full variable domain, completed using reference TRBV30 and TRBJ2-7, is SQTIHQWPATLVQPVGSPLSLECTVEGTSNPNLYWYRQAAGRGLQLLFYSVGIGQISSEVPQNLSASRPQDRQFILSSKKLLLSDSGFYLCAWSRDREYEQYFGPGTRLTVT.